The sequence of this T cell receptor (beta chain) was determined in a study of response to subunit inactivated influenza vaccine. Study-level findings and limits: With each seasonal influenza vaccination, the authors suggested, few new T cells are recruited.

This clonotype was seen a handful of times. Its cognate antigen is unknown. The V and J ends lost 2 bases and 3 bases, in that order; junction bases with no gene match: 8. The germline V gene encodes CDR1 SEHNR and CDR2 FQNEAQ (reference sequence). The length of the CDR3 is 16 residues. TCRdb re-called the RT-PCR reads through MiXCR, storing one row per CDR3 protein. The sample lists approximately 730,000 distinct CDR3 sequences; about 14% were seen once. Here the sequenced sample was PBMCs from blood, taken less than 15 days before vaccination. The V call is TRBV7-9, the J call TRBJ2-3; 7 bases align to TRBD2. The sequence derives from a man aged 45-65 years who received an inactivated influenza vaccine. CDR3 DNA sequence: TGTGCCAGCAGCTTATCTTGGGCTAGCGGAACAGATACGCAGTATTTT. The encoded protein is CASSLSWASGTDTQYF. Full variable domain (remainder filled in from reference TRBV7-9 and TRBJ2-3): DTGVSQNPRHKITKRGQNVTFRCDPISEHNRLYWYRQTLGQGPEFLTYFQNEAQLEKSRLLSDRFSAERPKGSFSTLEIQRTEQGDSAMYLCASSLSWASGTDTQYFGPGTRLTVL.